This TCR beta chain was found in a study of Graves' ophthalmopathy and Graves' hyperthyroidism. Scientists amplified the TCR beta CDR3 regions from RNA transcripts. RT-PCR was first run with HTBI primers, then multiplex PCR in a second round. Via MiXCR, TCRdb re-called the multiplex PCR reads, giving one row per CDR3 protein. The sample comprises hundreds of thousands of distinct CDR3 sequences, just over 40% of which are singletons, and over 2.5% rests with the top ten. V lost 0 bases and J lost 5, with 23 bases in between. CDR3 length: 18 residues. From germline, CDR1 is SGHRS and CDR2 YFSETQ. The chain employs TRBV5-1 and TRBJ2-5, with D perhaps matching TRBD2 (6 bases). The sample consisted of peripheral blood. The TCR sequence derives from an adult man with Graves' ophthalmopathy. The CDR3 here is CASSLEPPSGDRAETQYF. The DNA for the CDR3 is TGCGCCAGCAGCTTGGAGCCCCCTTCGGGAGACCGGGCGGAGACCCAGTACTTC.